The sequence of this T cell receptor (beta chain) was determined in a study of quantifying T cell responses using KT2 cells (dated by TCRdb to 2016 to 2017). For context, the study as a whole: RNA was DNase-treated and reverse transcribed with TCR alpha and beta constant-region primers, mostly using SuperScript III. The efficiency of the T4 ligation step under optimum conditions was estimated to be above 9%. PCR2 was run as a SYBR Green qPCR and stopped at a predetermined fluorescence threshold to avoid over-amplification.

V is cut by 5 bases and J by 6 bases, and the space between the germline ends is 19 bases. Spanning cysteine to phenylalanine, the CDR3 consists of 16 amino acids. The read is trimmed to its CDR3 DNA, 48 bases read in frame from base 1. Reading the germline V gene (reference sequence) gives CDR1 SEHNR and CDR2 FQNEAQ. To test the sensitivity and accuracy of the pipeline, known numbers of KT2, a T cell clone whose TCR had already been sequenced, were spiked into unfractionated PBMC. A range of KT2-to-PBMC ratios was generated by mixing KT2 cells with a fixed number of PBMC. Study-wide findings and limitations: Detection of KT2 sequences showed saturation at very high KT2 spike-in numbers. A linear scaling of KT2 alpha and beta sequence counts with input KT2 cell number was observed over several orders of magnitude. No side-by-side comparison between this pipeline and other TCR sequencing techniques was included in the study. KT2 sequences were detected down to the lowest spike-in tested, about one KT2 cell per 100,000 PBMC.

This clonotype was detected ten times or more. It lacks a known antigen. No base-level quality is on record; no much larger clone is a single base apart. To prepare the library, UMI-ligation and nested PCR was applied. A single-stranded oligonucleotide carrying the Illumina SP2 sequence and a UMI was ligated to the cDNA 3' end using T4 RNA ligase 1. PCR1 was run for around 4 cycles (98 degrees C for 15 s, 69 degrees C for 30 s, 72 degrees C for 40 s), and an equimolar mix of RC1.1 and RC1.2, covering TRBC1 and TRBC2, was used as the beta primer. Starting at PCR2, the TCR alpha and beta chains were handled separately, and sample indices and Illumina adaptors were added. The UMI was composed of 12 random nucleotides, arranged as two hexamers separated by a spacer, and was positioned after an 8-base spacer. Sequencing was done on an Illumina MiSeq using v2 2x251 paired-end chemistry, usually with around 12 samples per run. To boost diversity, each sequencing library was supplemented with PhiX DNA at 5-7%. The original methods were these. bcl2fastq converted raw reads to FASTQ, and Demultiplexor demultiplexed the reads by dual indices. V and J genes were assigned by Decombinator through tag matching that permitted a single base-pair mismatch. Collapsinator used UMIs to correct both sequencing errors and frequency errors arising from PCR heterogeneity. CDR3Translator converted Decombinator identifiers to nucleotide sequence, translated to amino acids, and extracted CDR3 using C- and N-terminal motifs. A cluster of KT2 sequences that shared one unique molecular identifier was counted as a single distinct KT2 TCR. In TCRdb, the public reads were trimmed at Q25 with fastp and aligned with MiXCR, with productive beta chains retained. Rows are unified per CDR3 protein, each entry keeping the most common DNA and genes. The V and J calls and clone size are TCRdb's, not the authors'. Counted in this sample were approximately 60,000 distinct CDR3 sequences; approximately 13% of them appeared once. Of the sample, around a tenth falls within the top ten clones.

The sequence joins TRBV7-9 to TRBJ1-4; confidence is insufficient to name the D gene. The origin of this receptor is a human donor. Sequencing was carried out using PBMCs spiked with cells of the T cell clone KT2. The sequenced DNA is TGTGCCAGCAGCCCCGTAACCGACGGCCCCTATGAAAAACTGTTTTTT. Its product reads: CASSPVTDGPYEKLFF.